The next 16 T cell receptor beta chains were all read from a single sample in a study of blood T cell repertoires in COVID-19. Clones were read by immunoSEQ multiplex PCR, and TCRdb kept only the in-frame ones, dropping some. Of tens of thousands of clones in the sample, under 90% were seen once. Sequences were obtained from peripheral blood. These TCRs come from a man aged 80 or over with acute or convalescent COVID-19.

J is TRBJ2-7 and V is TRBV5-1, with a tentative D call TRBD1 (6 bases). V was clipped by 5 bases and J by 0 bases, with 12 bases between them. CDR3 length: 14 amino acids. In germline, CDR1 is SGHRS, CDR2 YFSETQ. In DNA, the CDR3 is TGCGCCAGCAGGTTAACAGGGTTCTCCTACGAGCAGTACTTC. Translating gives CASRLTGFSYEQYF.

This chain links TRBV21-1 with TRBJ1-6; TRBD1, as called in the table, went unchecked against the DNA. TRBV21-1 is annotated as a pseudogene. This CDR3 has 14 amino acids. The CDR3 sequence: CASSRQGGNSPLHF. CDR3 in DNA: TGTGCCAGCAGCAGACAGGGGGGGAATTCACCCCTCCACTTT.

This sequence joins TRBV20-1 and TRBJ1-1; D perhaps matches TRBD1 (6 bases). Trimming took off 3 bases at V and 0 bases at J, with 14 bases between the two ends. The V gene's germline CDR1 is DFQATT and CDR2 SNEGSKA (reference sequence). The CDR3 contains 15 residues. The chain's CDR3 is CSASNPQGLNTEAFF. CDR3 sequence (DNA): TGCAGTGCTAGTAATCCGCAGGGGTTGAACACTGAAGCTTTCTTT.

V is TRBV7-9 and J is TRBJ1-2; D is possibly TRBD1 (6 bases). V lost 6 bases and J 7 bases, leaving 18 bases between the germline ends. CDR1 and CDR2 from the germline V gene are SEHNR and FQNEAQ (reference sequence). The CDR3 runs to 14 residues. The CDR3 nucleotides read TGTGCCAGCAGGCGGACAGCGGGGGTCGGTGGCTACACCTTC. Translation: CASRRTAGVGGYTF.

The chain combines TRBV12-5 with TRBJ1-2; 7 bases are shared with TRBD1. CDR1 and CDR2 from the germline V gene are LGHNT and FRNRAP. V lost 7 bases and J lost 2; bases outside the gene matches: 7. CDR3 length equals 14 residues. The CDR3 region is CASARDRSNYGYTF. CDR3 bases: TGTGCTAGTGCCCGGGACAGATCAAACTATGGCTACACCTTC.

The chain carries TRBV12-3 or TRBV12-4 and TRBJ1-1, with D unresolved. This CDR3 region has 13 residues. Trimming shortened V by 6 bases and J by 3 bases, and 11 bases separated the two germline ends. CDR3 bases: TGTGCCAGCAGCCCGTTTGTCGACACTGAAGCTTTCTTT. The encoded protein is CASSPFVDTEAFF.

Only a few counts were recorded for this clone. The V call is TRBV6-2 or TRBV6-3, the J call TRBJ1-5; weak D call: TRBD1 (6 bases). Trimming cost V 0 bases and J 4 bases, with 7 bases left between them. The CDR3 is 14 amino acids. Germline CDR1 is MNHEY and CDR2 is SVGEGT. The CDR3 DNA reads TGTGCCAGCAGTTACTCCAGGGGTAATCAGCCCCAGCATTTT. Translated: CASSYSRGNQPQHF.

The chain combines TRBV4-2 with TRBJ1-1; TRBD1 matches at 8 bases. In germline, CDR1 is LGHNA, CDR2 YNFKEQ. Trimming at V came to 4 bases and at J to 2 bases, leaving 6 bases not matched to a gene. CDR3 length: 15 amino acids. The CDR3 coding sequence is TGTGCCAGCAGCCGGTCACAGGGGGGCAACACTGAAGCTTTCTTT. Amino acid sequence: CASSRSQGGNTEAFF.

The V call is TRBV7-2, the J call TRBJ1-2; D may be TRBD1 (5 bases). Trimming removed 1 base from V and 7 bases from J, with 22 bases in between. Germline loops: CDR1 SGHTA, CDR2 FQGNSA. This CDR3 has 17 residues. The CDR3 loop reads CASSLGGPYNVRGGYTF. DNA for the CDR3: TGTGCCAGCAGCTTAGGGGGCCCCTACAACGTGCGGGGTGGCTACACCTTC.

As to this clone: Different DNA sequences within this sample yield the same CDR3. The chain combines TRBV2 with TRBJ1-1; D not resolved. The CDR3 spans 12 residues. V was clipped by 8 bases and J by 0 bases, with 7 bases between them. Germline CDR1 reads SNHLY; CDR2 reads FYNNEI. CDR3 bases: TGTGCCAGCTCAGTTCTGAACACTGAAGCTTTCTTT. This translates into CASSVLNTEAFF.

The chain links TRBV5-1 to TRBJ1-5, with D tentatively TRBD1 (6 bases). Germline lookup yields CDR1 SGHRS and CDR2 YFSETQ. The CDR3 is made up of 14 amino acids. Between the trimmed V and J ends, which lost 0 bases and 5 bases, there was a span of 9 bases. CDR3 residues: CASSLGTEDQPQHF. The CDR3 DNA sequence: TGCGCCAGCAGCTTGGGGACAGAGGATCAGCCCCAGCATTTT.

V usage is TRBV2 and J usage is TRBJ1-5; D not certain. Germline CDR1 reads SNHLY; CDR2 reads FYNNEI. The CDR3 extends over 14 amino acids. V lost 4 bases to trimming and J lost 4 bases, with 11 bases between them. CDR3 sequence reads: CASSGSGDNQPQHF. The CDR3 bases are TGTGCCAGCAGTGGGTCAGGTGATAATCAGCCCCAGCATTTT.

V and J are TRBV5-1 and TRBJ1-3, with D hard to call. The CDR3 runs to 15 residues. The germline V gene has CDR1 SGHRS and CDR2 YFSETQ. Trimming left V 2 bases short and J 1 base short, with 10 bases between. The CDR3 nucleotides read TGCGCCAGCAGCTTAGACACAGCTTCTGGAAACACCATATATTTT. It encodes CASSLDTASGNTIYF.

The rearrangement uses TRBV27 and TRBJ1-5, with TRBD1 identical over 9 bases. Losses at the gene ends were 4 bases for V and 5 bases for J; bases not matched to a gene: 6. CDR3 length equals 15 residues. Germline-derived CDR1 and CDR2 are MNHEY and SMNVEV (reference sequence). The CDR3 protein is CASSSGTGKDQPQHF. Written as DNA, the CDR3 is TGTGCCAGCAGTTCCGGGACAGGGAAGGATCAGCCCCAGCATTTT.

The chain recombines TRBV28 with TRBJ1-1; D uncertain. This CDR3 is built from 15 residues. In germline, CDR1 is MDHEN, CDR2 SYDVKM. The V end lost 0 bases, the J end lost 4 bases, and 12 bases lay between the germline ends. As DNA, the CDR3 is TGTGCCAGCAGTTTATGGGCGCCTCGGAGCACTGAAGCTTTCTTT. Translated: CASSLWAPRSTEAFF.

The chain recombines TRBV7-9 with TRBJ1-1; D remains unclear. CDR3 size: 13 residues. The V end lost 3 bases, the J end lost 7 bases, and 12 bases lay between the germline ends. Germline CDR1 and CDR2: SEHNR and FQNEAQ (reference sequence). CDR3 coding DNA: TGTGCCAGCAGCTTTTCGGAGGGTAGTGAAGCTTTCTTT. It specifies CASSFSEGSEAFF.